This TCR beta chain comes out of a study of blood T cells in healthy people across ages. Deletions cut 5 bases from V and 7 bases from J, with 12 bases between. CDR1 and CDR2 from the germline V gene are MNHEY and SMNVEV (reference sequence). The CDR3 has 13 residues. This clonotype turned up a few times. Its target is not known. The second PCR ran roughly 6 to 11 cycles with a sample-barcoded 5' primer and J-beta primers. TCRdb re-called the 5' RACE reads through MiXCR, storing one row per CDR3 protein. The profile shows more than 1,400,000 distinct CDR3 sequences, approximately 42% of them singletons. Findings and limits, study-wide: The long-lived group displayed more naive CD4+ cells, plus higher diversity, than the aged donors did.

The sequenced sample consisted of blood. The chain recombines TRBV27 with TRBJ2-1; tentatively, D is TRBD2 (6 bases). The receptor's source is a woman aged 18-29 years in good health. CDR3 DNA sequence: TGTGCCAGCAGTCGACTAGTATCTAATGAGCAGTTCTTC. It specifies CASSRLVSNEQFF.